This T cell receptor (beta chain) stems from a study of T cell changes during pregnancy in multiple sclerosis. This table comes from immunoSEQ multiplex PCR, and its TCRdb copy is limited to in-frame clones, with some not included. The sample records around 70,000 clones, just under 95% being singletons. V was clipped by 4 bases and J by 1 base; unmatched bases: 3. The CDR3 extends over 15 amino acids. Germline V lookup: CDR1 SGHNT, CDR2 YYREEE (reference sequence). The source was peripheral blood, collected in the second trimester of pregnancy. The V call is TRBV5-4, the J call TRBJ1-1; 11 bases map to TRBD1. The TCR was taken from a female donor with multiple sclerosis, enrolled in a pregnancy study. This CDR3 is CASSQGTGGNTEAFF. The CDR3 DNA reads as TGTGCCAGCAGCCAAGGGACAGGGGGGAACACTGAAGCTTTCTTT.